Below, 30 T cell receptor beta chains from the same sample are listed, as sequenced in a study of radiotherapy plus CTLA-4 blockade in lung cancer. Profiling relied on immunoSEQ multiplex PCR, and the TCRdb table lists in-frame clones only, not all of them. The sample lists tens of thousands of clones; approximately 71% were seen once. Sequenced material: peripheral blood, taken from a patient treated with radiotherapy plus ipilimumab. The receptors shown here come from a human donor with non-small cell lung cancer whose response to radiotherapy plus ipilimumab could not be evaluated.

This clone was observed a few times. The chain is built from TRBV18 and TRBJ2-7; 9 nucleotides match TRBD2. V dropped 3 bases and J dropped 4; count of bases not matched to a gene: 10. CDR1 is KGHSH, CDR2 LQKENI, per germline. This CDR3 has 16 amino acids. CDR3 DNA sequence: TGTGCCAGCTCACCCCCAGCTAGCGGGGAGGGTTACGAGCAGTACTTC. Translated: CASSPPASGEGYEQYF.

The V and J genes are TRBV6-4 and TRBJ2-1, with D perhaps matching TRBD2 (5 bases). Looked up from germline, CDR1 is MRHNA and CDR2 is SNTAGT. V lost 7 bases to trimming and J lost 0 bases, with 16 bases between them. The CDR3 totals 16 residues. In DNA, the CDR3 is TGTGCCAGCACCAACCACCGCGAGGGCTCCTACAATGAGCAGTTCTTC. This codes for CASTNHREGSYNEQFF.

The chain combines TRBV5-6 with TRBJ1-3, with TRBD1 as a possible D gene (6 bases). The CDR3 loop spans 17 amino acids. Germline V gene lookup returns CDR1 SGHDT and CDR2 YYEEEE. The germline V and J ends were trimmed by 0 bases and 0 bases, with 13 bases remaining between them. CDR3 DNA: TGTGCCAGCAGCTTGGTGGGGGGGCAGATCTCTGGAAACACCATATATTTT. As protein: CASSLVGGQISGNTIYF.

In nucleotides, the CDR3 is TGTGCCAGCAGCACCGCGGAGGGTCGAGAGACCCAGTACTTC. This encodes CASSTAEGRETQYF. The chain uses TRBV7-9 and TRBJ2-5; tentative D call: TRBD2 (6 bases). This CDR3 spans 14 amino acids. V gave up 5 bases and J gave up 4 bases, with 14 bases separating them. Germline V lookup: CDR1 SEHNR, CDR2 FQNEAQ (reference sequence). Together with reference TRBV7-9 and TRBJ2-5, the CDR3 gives the full variable domain: DTGVSQNPRHKITKRGQNVTFRCDPISEHNRLYWYRQTLGQGPEFLTYFQNEAQLEKSRLLSDRFSAERPKGSFSTLEIQRTEQGDSAMYLCASSTAEGRETQYFGPGTRLLVL.

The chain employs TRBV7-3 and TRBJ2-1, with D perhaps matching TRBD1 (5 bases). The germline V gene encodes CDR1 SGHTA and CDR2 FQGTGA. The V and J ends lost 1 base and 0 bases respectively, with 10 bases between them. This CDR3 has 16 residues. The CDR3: CASSLMGQLSYNEQFF. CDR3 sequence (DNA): TGTGCCAGCAGCTTAATGGGGCAGCTCTCCTACAATGAGCAGTTCTTC.

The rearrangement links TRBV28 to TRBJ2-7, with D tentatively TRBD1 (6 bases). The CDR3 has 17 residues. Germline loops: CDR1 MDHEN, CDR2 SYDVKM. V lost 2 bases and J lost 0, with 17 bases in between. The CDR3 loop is CASSLRSGEAYSYEQYF. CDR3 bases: TGTGCCAGCAGTTTAAGGTCAGGGGAAGCCTACTCCTACGAGCAGTACTTC.

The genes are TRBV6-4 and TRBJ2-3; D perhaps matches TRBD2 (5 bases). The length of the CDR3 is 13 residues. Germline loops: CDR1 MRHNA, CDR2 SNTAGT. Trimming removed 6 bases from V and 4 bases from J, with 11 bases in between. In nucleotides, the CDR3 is TGTGCCAGCAGCCAAACTAGGGCAGATACGCAGTATTTT. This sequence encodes CASSQTRADTQYF.

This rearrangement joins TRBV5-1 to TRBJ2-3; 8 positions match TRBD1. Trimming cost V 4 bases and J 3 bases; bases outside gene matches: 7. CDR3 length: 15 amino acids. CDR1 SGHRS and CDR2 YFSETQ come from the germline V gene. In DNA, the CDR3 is TGCGCCAGCAGCACCACAGGGGGATGGACAGATACGCAGTATTTT. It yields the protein CASSTTGGWTDTQYF.

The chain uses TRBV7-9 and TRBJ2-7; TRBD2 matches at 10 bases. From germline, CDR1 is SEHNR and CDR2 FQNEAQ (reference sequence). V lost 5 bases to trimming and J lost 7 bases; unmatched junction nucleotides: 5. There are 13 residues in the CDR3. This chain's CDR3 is CASSPSGSVEQYF. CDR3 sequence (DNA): TGTGCCAGCAGCCCTAGCGGGAGTGTAGAGCAGTACTTC.

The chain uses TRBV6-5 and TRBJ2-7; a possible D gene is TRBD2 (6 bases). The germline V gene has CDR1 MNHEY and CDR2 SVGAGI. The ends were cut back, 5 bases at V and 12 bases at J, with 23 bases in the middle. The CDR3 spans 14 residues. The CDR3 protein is CASSLLDGGAPPYF. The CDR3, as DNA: TGTGCCAGCAGTCTTCTGGACGGCGGGGCCCCTCCGTACTTC.

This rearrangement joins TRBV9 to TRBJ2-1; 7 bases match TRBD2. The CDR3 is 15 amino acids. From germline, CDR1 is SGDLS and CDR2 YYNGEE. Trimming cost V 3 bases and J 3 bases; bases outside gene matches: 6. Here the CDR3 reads CASSEVAGSYNEQFF. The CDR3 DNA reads TGTGCCAGCAGCGAGGTAGCGGGTAGCTACAATGAGCAGTTCTTC.

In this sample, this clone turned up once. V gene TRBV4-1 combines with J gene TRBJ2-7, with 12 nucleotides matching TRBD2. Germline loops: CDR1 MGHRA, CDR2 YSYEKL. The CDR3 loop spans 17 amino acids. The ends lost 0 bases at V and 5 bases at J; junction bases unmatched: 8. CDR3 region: CASSQDPPSGGADEQYF. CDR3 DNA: TGCGCCAGCAGCCAAGATCCCCCTAGCGGGGGGGCGGACGAGCAGTACTTC.

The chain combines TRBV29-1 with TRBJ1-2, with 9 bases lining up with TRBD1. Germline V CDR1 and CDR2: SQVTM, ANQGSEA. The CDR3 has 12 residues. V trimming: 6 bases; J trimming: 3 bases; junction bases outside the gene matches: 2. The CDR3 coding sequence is TGCAGCGTCCGGACAGGGGACTATGGCTACACCTTC. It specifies CSVRTGDYGYTF.

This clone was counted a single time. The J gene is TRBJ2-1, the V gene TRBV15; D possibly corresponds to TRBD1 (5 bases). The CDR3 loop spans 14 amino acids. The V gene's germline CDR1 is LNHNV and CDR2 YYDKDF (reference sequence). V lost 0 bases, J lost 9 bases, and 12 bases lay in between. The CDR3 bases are TGTGCCACCAGCAGAGATATGGGGCCACGTGAGCAGTTCTTC. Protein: CATSRDMGPREQFF.

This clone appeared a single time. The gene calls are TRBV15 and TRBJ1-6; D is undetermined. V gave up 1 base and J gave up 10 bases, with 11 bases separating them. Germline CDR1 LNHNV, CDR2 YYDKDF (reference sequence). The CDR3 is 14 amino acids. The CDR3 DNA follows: TGTGCCACCAGCAGAGGTCCCGGGGAATCACCCCTCCACTTT. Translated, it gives CATSRGPGESPLHF.

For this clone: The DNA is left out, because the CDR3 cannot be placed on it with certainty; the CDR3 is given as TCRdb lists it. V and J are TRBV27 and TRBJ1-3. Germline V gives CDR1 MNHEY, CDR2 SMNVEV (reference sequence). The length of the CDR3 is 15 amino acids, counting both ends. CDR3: CASSLSLRGWNTIYF.

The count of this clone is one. The CDR3 region has the DNA TGTGCCCTCGGGGGGGCGCGTGAAAAACTGTTTTTT. Amino acids: CALGGAREKLFF. V usage is TRBV30 and J usage is TRBJ1-4; perhaps TRBD1 as D (6 bases). The length of the CDR3 is 12 residues. Germline V gives CDR1 GTSNPN, CDR2 SVGIG (reference sequence). V lost 8 bases, J lost 7 bases, and 14 bases lay in between. The full variable domain, rest sourced from reference TRBV30 and TRBJ1-4, is SQTIHQWPATLVQPVGSPLSLECTVEGTSNPNLYWYRQAAGRGLQLLFYSVGIGQISSEVPQNLSASRPQDRQFILSSKKLLLSDSGFYLCALGGAREKLFFGSGTQLSVL.

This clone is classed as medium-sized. This CDR3 is CASSLYEYEQYF. The CDR3 region has the DNA TGTGCCAGCAGCTTATATGAGTACGAGCAGTACTTC. The V call is TRBV11-2, the J call TRBJ2-7; D gene uncertain. Deletions cut 2 bases from V and 4 bases from J, with 6 bases between. Germline V CDR1 and CDR2: SGHAT, FQNNGV. The CDR3 is 12 residues long.

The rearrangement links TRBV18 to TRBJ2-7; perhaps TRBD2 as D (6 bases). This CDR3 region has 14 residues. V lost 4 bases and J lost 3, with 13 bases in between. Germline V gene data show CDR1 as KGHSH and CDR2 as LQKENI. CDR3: CASSQASRGYEQYF. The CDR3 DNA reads TGTGCCAGCTCACAAGCCTCGCGGGGCTACGAGCAGTACTTC.

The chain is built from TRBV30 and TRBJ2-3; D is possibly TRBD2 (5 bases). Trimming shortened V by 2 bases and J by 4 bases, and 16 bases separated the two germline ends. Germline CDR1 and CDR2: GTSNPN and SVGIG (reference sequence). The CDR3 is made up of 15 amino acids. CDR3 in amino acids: CAWSLGSDRADTQYF. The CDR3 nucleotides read TGTGCCTGGAGTCTAGGGAGCGATAGAGCAGATACGCAGTATTTT. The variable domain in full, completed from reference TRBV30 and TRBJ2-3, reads SQTIHQWPATLVQPVGSPLSLECTVEGTSNPNLYWYRQAAGRGLQLLFYSVGIGQISSEVPQNLSASRPQDRQFILSSKKLLLSDSGFYLCAWSLGSDRADTQYFGPGTRLTVL.

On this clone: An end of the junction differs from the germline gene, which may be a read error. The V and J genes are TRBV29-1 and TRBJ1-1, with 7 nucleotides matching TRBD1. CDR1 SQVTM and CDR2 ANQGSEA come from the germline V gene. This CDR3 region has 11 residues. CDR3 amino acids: CSVEGQGESFF. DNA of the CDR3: TGCAGCGTTGAAGGACAGGGTGAATCTTTCTTT.

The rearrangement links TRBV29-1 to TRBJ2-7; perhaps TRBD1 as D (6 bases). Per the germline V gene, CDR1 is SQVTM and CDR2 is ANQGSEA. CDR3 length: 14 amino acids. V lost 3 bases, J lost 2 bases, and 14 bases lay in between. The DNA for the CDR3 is TGCAGCGTTGAGGCGGAAGGGGGTCCCTACGAGCAGTACTTC. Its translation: CSVEAEGGPYEQYF.

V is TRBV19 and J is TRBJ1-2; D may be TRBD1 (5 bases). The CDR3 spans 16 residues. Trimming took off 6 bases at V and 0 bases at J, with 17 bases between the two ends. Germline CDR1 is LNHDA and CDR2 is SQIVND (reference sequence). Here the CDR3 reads CASRTPDSSANYGYTF. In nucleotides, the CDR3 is TGTGCCAGTAGAACCCCCGACAGCTCCGCTAACTATGGCTACACCTTC.

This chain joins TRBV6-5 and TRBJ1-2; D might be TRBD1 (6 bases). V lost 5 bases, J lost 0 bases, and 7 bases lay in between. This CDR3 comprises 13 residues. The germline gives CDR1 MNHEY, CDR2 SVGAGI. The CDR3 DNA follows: TGTGCCAGCAGTCGGACAGCTAACTATGGCTACACCTTC. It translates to CASSRTANYGYTF.

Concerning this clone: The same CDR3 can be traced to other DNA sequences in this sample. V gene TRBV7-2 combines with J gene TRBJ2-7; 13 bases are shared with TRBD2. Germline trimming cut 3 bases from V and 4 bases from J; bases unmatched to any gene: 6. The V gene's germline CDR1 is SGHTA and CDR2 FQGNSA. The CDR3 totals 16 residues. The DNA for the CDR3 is TGTGCCAGCAGCTTGAGGACTAGCGGGAGTTCTTACGAGCAGTACTTC. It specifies CASSLRTSGSSYEQYF.

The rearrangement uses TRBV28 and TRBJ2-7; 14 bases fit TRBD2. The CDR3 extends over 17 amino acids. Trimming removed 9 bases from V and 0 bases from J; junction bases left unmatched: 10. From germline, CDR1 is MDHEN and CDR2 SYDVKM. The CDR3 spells CASRTSGGPLSSYEQYF. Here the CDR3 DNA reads TGTGCCAGTAGGACTAGCGGGGGGCCCCTGAGCTCCTACGAGCAGTACTTC.

This CDR3 reads CASSENRGQGAFF. CDR3 DNA sequence: TGTGCCAGCAGTGAGAACAGGGGGCAAGGAGCTTTCTTT. The J gene is TRBJ1-1, the V gene TRBV2; 9 nucleotides align to TRBD1. J gave up 10 bases and V 3 bases, and 6 bases lay outside the gene matches. The CDR3 is made up of 13 amino acids. Looked up from germline, CDR1 is SNHLY and CDR2 is FYNNEI.

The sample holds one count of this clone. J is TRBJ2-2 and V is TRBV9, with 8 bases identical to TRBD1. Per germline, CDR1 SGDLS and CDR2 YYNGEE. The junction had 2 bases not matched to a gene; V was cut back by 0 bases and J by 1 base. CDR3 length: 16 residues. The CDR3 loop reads CASSVVGQGNTGELFF. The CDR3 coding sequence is TGTGCCAGCAGCGTAGTTGGACAGGGGAACACCGGGGAGCTGTTTTTT.

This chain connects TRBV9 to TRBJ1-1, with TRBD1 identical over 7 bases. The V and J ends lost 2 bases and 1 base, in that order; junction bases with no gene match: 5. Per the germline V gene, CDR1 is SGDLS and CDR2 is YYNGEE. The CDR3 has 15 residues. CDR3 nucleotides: TGTGCCAGCAGCGTCCAGGGGGGAGGGAACACTGAAGCTTTCTTT. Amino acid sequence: CASSVQGGGNTEAFF.

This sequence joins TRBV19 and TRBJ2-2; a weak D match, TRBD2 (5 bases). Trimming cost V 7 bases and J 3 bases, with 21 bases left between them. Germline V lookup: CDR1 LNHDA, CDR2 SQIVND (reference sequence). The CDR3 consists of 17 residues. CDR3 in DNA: TGTGCCAGTACCGCGGGCGGGCGGGTTGGGTACACCGGGGAGCTGTTTTTT. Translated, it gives CASTAGGRVGYTGELFF.